The present T cell receptor (beta chain) was sequenced within a study of OX40 agonist ivuxolimab in advanced cancers. On the study more broadly: A history of anti-PD-1, anti-PD-L1 or anti-CTLA-4 therapy was acceptable, and 40% to 45% had some.

Collection of blood occurred at baseline, at cycle 4 day 1, and at cycle 7 day 1. Clones were sequenced by immunoSEQ multiplex PCR, and TCRdb holds only the in-frame ones, with some missing. The data show tens of thousands of clones, 75% to 90% seen once. Germline trimming cut 1 base from V and 4 bases from J; bases unmatched to any gene: 5. The CDR3 extends over 15 amino acids. Germline values: CDR1 SGHAT, CDR2 FQNNGV. The sample was CD4+ or CD8+ T cells sorted from blood, taken in a trial of the OX40 agonist ivuxolimab. V usage is TRBV11-2 and J usage is TRBJ2-7; TRBD2 matches 9 bases. The sequence came from an adult with an advanced solid tumor such as melanoma, head and neck, liver or kidney cancer. CDR3 loop: CASSLGGTSLYEQYF. Written as DNA, the CDR3 is TGTGCCAGCAGCTTAGGTGGGACTAGCCTTTACGAGCAGTACTTC. The whole variable domain, filled in from reference TRBV11-2 and TRBJ2-7, reads EAGVAQSPRYKIIEKRQSVAFWCNPISGHATLYWYQQILGQGPKLLIQFQNNGVVDDSQLPKDRFSAERLKGVDSTLKIQPAKLEDSAVYLCASSLGGTSLYEQYFGPGTRLTVT.